This T cell receptor (beta chain) comes out of a study of identifying expanded T cells in peripheral blood. Study-level findings and limits: Two-week clone count variance significantly increased as total template count grew.

Only in-frame clones appear in the TCRdb table, and some are missing; sequencing was by immunoSEQ multiplex PCR. The sample holds around 90,000 clones, approximately 88% seen once. With regard to this clone: What it binds is not known.

The germline V gene encodes CDR1 SGHVS and CDR2 FNYEAQ. The CDR3 runs 13 residues. The ends were cut back, 6 bases at V and 4 bases at J, with 9 bases in the middle. The sequencing input was blood. V gene TRBV7-6 combines with J gene TRBJ1-4, with D unclear. The receptor was derived from a person aged 18 to 70 in good health. The CDR3 DNA is TGTGCCAGCAGTGGCGCAATTAATGAAAAACTGTTTTTT. This sequence encodes CASSGAINEKLFF.